This T cell receptor (beta chain) derives from a study of T cell responses to AZD1222 COVID-19 vaccine. As to this clone: Antigen unknown.

TCRdb keeps only in-frame clones here, not all; method: immunoSEQ multiplex PCR. There are roughly 120,000 clones in the sample; roughly four fifths occur only once, and approximately 4.6% lies in the top ten. The study's findings and limits: Nearly half of unique spike-specific TCRs reportedly avoided B.1.351 and B.1.1.7 mutated regions. Possibly, clonal diversity was underestimated; donors were largely white British and included more females. Only five or six individuals given AZD1222 were seropositive at baseline. Recipients of two AZD1222 doses showed rising Spike-specific TCR breadth and depth.

The material sequenced was peripheral blood, taken on day 0 of AZD1222 vaccination. The receptor was isolated from an adult in good health.

CDR3 loop: CASSLLVGGTDTQYF. The CDR3 bases are TGTGCCAGCAGCTTGTTGGTCGGAGGCACAGATACGCAGTATTTT. V usage is TRBV5-5 and J usage is TRBJ2-3, with unresolved D. Trimming took 1 base from V and 1 from J, leaving 10 bases between them. The CDR3 contains 15 residues. The germline V gene encodes CDR1 SGHKS and CDR2 YYEKEE (reference sequence). The variable domain in full, with the rest retrieved from reference TRBV5-5 and TRBJ2-3, is DAGVTQSPTHLIKTRGQQVTLRCSPISGHKSVSWYQQVLGQGPQFIFQYYEKEERGRGNFPDRFSARQFPNYSSELNVNALLLGDSALYLCASSLLVGGTDTQYFGPGTRLTVL.